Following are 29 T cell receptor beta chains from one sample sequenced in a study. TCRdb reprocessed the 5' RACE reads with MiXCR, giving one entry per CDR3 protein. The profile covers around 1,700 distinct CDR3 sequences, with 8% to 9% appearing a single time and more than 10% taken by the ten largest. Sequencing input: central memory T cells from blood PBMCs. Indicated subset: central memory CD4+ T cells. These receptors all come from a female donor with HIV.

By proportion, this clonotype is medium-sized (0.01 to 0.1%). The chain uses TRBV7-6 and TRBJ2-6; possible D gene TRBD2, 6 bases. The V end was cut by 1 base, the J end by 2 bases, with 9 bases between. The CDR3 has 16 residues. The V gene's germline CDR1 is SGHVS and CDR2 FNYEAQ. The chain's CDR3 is CASSLDGGAGANVLTF. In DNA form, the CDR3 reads TGTGCCAGCAGCTTAGACGGCGGGGCTGGGGCCAACGTCCTGACTTTC.

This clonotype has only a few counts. CDR3 sequence: CAWSSADRRGEKLFF. CDR3 coding DNA: TGTGCCTGGAGTTCCGCCGACAGACGTGGGGAAAAACTGTTTTTT. The chain carries TRBV30 and TRBJ1-4; possibly TRBD1 for D (5 bases). Germline values: CDR1 GTSNPN, CDR2 SVGIG (reference sequence). CDR3 length equals 15 residues. The V end was cut by 2 bases, the J end by 8 bases, with 18 bases between.

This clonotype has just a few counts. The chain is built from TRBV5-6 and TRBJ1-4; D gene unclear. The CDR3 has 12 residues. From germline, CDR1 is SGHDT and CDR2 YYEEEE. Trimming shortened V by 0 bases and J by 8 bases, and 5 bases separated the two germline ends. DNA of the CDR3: TGTGCCAGCAGCTTGGACGGCGAAAAACTGTTTTTT. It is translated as CASSLDGEKLFF.

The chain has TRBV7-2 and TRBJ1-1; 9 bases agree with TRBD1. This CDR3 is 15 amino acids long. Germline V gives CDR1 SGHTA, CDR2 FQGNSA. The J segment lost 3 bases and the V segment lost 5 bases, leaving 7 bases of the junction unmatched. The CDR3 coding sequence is TGTGCCAGCAGCGCAGGGACAGGGATGGACACTGAAGCTTTCTTT. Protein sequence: CASSAGTGMDTEAFF.

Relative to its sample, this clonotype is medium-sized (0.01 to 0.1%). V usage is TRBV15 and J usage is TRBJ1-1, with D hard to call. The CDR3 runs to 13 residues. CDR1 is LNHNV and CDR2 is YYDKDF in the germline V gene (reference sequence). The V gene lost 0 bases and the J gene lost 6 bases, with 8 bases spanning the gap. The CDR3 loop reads CATSRETRSEAFF. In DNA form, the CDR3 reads TGTGCCACCAGCAGAGAGACCCGGTCTGAAGCTTTCTTT.

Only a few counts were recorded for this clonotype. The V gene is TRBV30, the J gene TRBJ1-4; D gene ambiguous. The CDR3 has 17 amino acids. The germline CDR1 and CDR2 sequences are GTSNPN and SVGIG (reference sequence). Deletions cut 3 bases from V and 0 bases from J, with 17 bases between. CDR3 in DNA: TGTGCCTGGAGCGCGGGATTTTCTGTTCCAACTAATGAAAAACTGTTTTTT. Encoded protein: CAWSAGFSVPTNEKLFF.

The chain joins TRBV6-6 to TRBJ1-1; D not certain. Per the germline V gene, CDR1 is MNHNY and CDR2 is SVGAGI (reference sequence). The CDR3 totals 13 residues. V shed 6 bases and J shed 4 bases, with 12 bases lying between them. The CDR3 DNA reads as TGTGCCAGCAGCTGGACGTTTGGCACTGAAGCTTTCTTT. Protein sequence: CASSWTFGTEAFF.

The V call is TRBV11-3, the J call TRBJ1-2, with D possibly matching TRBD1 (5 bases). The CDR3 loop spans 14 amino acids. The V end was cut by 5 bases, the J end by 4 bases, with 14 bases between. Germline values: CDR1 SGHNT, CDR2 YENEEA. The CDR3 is CASSTRTSLYGYTF. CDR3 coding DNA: TGTGCCAGCAGCACCCGGACAAGTCTCTATGGCTACACCTTC.

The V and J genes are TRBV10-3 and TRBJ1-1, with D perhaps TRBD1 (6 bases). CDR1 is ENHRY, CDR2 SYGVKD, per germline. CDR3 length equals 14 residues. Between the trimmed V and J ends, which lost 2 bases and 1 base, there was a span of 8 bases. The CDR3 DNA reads TGTGCCATCAGTGAGGGACAGAAGAACACTGAAGCTTTCTTT. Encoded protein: CAISEGQKNTEAFF.

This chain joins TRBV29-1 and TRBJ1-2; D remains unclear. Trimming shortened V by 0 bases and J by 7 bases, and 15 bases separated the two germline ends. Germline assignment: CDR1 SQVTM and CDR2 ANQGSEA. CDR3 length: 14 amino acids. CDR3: CSVEDFIGRSGYTF. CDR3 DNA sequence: TGCAGCGTTGAAGATTTTATAGGGCGAAGTGGCTACACCTTC.

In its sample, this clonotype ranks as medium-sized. The CDR3 sequence: CATSRERTGEYGYTF. CDR3 DNA: TGTGCCACCAGCAGAGAGAGGACAGGGGAGTATGGCTACACCTTC. The chain employs TRBV15 and TRBJ1-2; 9 nucleotides agree with TRBD1. The length of the CDR3 is 15 residues. The J segment lost 5 bases and the V segment lost 0 bases, leaving 4 bases of the junction unmatched. CDR1 and CDR2 (germline): LNHNV, YYDKDF (reference sequence).

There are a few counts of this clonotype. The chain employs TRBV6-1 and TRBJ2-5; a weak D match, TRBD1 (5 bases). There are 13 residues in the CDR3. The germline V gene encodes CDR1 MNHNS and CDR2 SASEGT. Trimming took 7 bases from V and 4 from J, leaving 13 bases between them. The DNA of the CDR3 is TGTGCCAGCATATCAGGGCGTCGAGAGACCCAGTACTTC. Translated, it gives CASISGRRETQYF.

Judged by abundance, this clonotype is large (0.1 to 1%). The CDR3 nucleotides are TGTGCCAGCAGTCCCCATATTCGACCCTCTGGGGCCAACGTCCTGACTTTC. Translation: CASSPHIRPSGANVLTF. This sequence joins TRBV6-2 or TRBV6-3 and TRBJ2-6, with unresolved D. Germline V gene lookup returns CDR1 MNHEY and CDR2 SVGEGT. The CDR3 totals 17 residues. Trimming left V 5 bases short and J 0 bases short, with 14 bases between.

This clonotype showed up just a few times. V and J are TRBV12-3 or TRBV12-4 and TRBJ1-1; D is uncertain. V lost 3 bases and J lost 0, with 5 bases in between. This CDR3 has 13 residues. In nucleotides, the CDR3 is TGTGCCAGCAGTTTCCAGCTGAACACTGAAGCTTTCTTT. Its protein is CASSFQLNTEAFF.

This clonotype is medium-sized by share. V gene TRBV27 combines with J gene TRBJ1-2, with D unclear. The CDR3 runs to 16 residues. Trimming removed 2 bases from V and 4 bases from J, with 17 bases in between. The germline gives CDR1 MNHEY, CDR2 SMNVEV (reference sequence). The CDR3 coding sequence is TGTGCCAGCAGTTTAGTCCCGGGCAACCCACTCTATGGCTACACCTTC. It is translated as CASSLVPGNPLYGYTF.

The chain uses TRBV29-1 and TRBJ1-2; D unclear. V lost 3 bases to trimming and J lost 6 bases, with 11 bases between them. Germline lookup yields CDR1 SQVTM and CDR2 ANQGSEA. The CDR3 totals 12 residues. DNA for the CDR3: TGCAGCGTTGATACAAGGACCCATGGCTACACCTTC. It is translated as CSVDTRTHGYTF.

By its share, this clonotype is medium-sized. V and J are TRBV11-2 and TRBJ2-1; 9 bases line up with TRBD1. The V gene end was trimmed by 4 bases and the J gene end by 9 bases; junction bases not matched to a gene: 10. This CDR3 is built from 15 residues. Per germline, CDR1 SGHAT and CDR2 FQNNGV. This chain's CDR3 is CASSSPGTGYPEQFF. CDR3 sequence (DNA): TGTGCCAGCAGCTCCCCGGGGACAGGGTATCCTGAGCAGTTCTTC.

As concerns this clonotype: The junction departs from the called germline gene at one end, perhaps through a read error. The CDR3 reads CVSSLGSPGAGNTIYF. CDR3 sequence (DNA): TGTGTCAGCAGCTTAGGAAGCCCAGGGGCTGGAAACACCATATATTTT. The rearrangement uses TRBV11-1 and TRBJ1-3; perhaps TRBD1 as D (6 bases). CDR3 length: 16 amino acids. From germline, CDR1 is SGHAT and CDR2 FQDESV (reference sequence).

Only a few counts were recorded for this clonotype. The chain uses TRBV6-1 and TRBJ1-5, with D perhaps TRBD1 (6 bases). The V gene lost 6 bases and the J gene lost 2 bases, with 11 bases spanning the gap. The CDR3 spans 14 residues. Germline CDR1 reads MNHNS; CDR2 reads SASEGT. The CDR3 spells CASSPSGGNQPQHF. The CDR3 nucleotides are TGTGCCAGCAGCCCGTCAGGGGGCAATCAGCCCCAGCATTTT.

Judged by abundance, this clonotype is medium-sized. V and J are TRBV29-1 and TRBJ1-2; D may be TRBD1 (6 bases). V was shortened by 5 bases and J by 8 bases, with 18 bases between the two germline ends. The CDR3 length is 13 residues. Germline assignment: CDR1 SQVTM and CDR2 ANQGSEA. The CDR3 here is CSVTTRGTGGYTF. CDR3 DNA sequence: TGCAGCGTTACCACCAGGGGCACGGGGGGCTACACCTTC. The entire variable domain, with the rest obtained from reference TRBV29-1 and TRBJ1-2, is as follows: SAVISQKPSRDICQRGTSLTIQCQVDSQVTMMFWYRQQPGQSLTLIATANQGSEATYESGFVIDKFPISRPNLTFSTLTVSNMSPEDSSIYLCSVTTRGTGGYTFGSGTRLTVV.

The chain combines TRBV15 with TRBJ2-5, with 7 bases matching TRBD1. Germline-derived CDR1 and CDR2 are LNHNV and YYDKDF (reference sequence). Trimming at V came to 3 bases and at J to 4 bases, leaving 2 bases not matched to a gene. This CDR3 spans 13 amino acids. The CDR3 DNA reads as TGTGCCACCAGCAGGGGGGACAGAGAGACCCAGTACTTC. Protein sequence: CATSRGDRETQYF.

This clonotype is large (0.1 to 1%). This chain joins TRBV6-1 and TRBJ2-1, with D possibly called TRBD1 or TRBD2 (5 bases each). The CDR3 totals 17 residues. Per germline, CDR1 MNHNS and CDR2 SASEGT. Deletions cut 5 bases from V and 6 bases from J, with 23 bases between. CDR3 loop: CASSLPYGTPPGNEQFF. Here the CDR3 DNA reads TGTGCCAGCAGTCTGCCCTATGGGACCCCCCCCGGCAATGAGCAGTTCTTC.

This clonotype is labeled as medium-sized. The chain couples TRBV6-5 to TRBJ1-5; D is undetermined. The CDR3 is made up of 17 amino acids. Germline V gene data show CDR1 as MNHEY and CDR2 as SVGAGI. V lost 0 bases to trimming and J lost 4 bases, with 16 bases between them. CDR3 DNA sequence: TGTGCCAGCAGTTACTCGACGCCTTTGGCTTCTAATCAGCCCCAGCATTTT. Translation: CASSYSTPLASNQPQHF.

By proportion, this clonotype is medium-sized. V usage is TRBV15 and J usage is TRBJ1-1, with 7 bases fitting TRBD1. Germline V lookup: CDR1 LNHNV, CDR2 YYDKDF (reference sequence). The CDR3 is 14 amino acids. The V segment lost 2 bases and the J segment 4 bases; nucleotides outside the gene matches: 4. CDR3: CATSRTGVGTEAFF. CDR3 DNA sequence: TGTGCCACCAGCAGAACAGGGGTGGGCACTGAAGCTTTCTTT.

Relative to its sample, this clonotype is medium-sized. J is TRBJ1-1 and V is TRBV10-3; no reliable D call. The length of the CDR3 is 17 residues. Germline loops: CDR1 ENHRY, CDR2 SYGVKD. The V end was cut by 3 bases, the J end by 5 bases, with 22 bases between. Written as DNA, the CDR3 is TGTGCCATCAGTGACGGTGTCCGCCTCGCCCTAGGGACTGAAGCTTTCTTT. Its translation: CAISDGVRLALGTEAFF.

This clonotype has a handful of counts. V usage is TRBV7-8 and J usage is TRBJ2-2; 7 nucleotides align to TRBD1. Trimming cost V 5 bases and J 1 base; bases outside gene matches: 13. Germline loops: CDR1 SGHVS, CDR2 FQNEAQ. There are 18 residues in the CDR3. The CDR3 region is CASSLRNRGLVNTGELFF. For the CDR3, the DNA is TGTGCCAGCAGCCTTCGGAACAGGGGATTAGTGAACACCGGGGAGCTGTTTTTT.

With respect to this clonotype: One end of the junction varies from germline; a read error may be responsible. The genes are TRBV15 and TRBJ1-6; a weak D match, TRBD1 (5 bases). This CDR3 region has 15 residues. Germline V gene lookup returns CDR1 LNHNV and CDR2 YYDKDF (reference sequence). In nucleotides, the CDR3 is TGTGTCACCAGCACGGGGGGGGGGAATAATTCACCCCTCCACTTT. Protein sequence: CVTSTGGGNNSPLHF.

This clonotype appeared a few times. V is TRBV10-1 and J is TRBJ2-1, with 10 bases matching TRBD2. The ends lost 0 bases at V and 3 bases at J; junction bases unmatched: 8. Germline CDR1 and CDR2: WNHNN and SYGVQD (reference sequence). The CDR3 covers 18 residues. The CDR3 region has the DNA TGCGCCAGCAGTGAGTCCGGACCCCTAGCGGGGGACTACAATGAGCAGTTCTTC. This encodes CASSESGPLAGDYNEQFF.

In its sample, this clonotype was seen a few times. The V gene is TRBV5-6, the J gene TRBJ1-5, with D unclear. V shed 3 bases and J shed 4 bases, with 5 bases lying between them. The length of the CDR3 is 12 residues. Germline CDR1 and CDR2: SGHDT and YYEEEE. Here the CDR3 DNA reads TGTGCCAGCAGCTCTCTTAATCAGCCCCAGCATTTT. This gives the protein CASSSLNQPQHF.